This T cell receptor beta chain is from a study of beta chain features in type 1 diabetes. The authors reverse transcribed all of the isolated RNA, so sequencing captured expressed TCRB transcripts. TCRdb's copy holds only in-frame clones and misses some; the assay was immunoSEQ multiplex PCR. Of 550,000 to 850,000 clones in the sample, roughly 13% are singletons; the top ten hold approximately 0.022%. CDR1 is SGHRS, CDR2 YFSETQ, per germline. The CDR3 runs to 15 residues. Between the trimmed V and J ends, which lost 0 bases and 5 bases, there was a span of 14 bases. This clone was counted only a few times. What it binds is unknown. Study results and caveats: Shortening of TCRB CDR3s, moderate but significant, appeared in all four CD4+ subsets of Type 1 diabetes patients. Type 1 diabetes patients had fewer VDJ junction insertions and more deletions.

The source of this sequence is a man between 18 and 29 years old with type 1 diabetes. Sequencing input: naive CD4+ T cells from blood. The V and J genes are TRBV5-1 and TRBJ1-1, with D perhaps TRBD1 (6 bases). The CDR3 DNA follows: TGCGCCAGCAGCTTGGATACGGGGGCGCGTACTGAAGCTTTCTTT. Translated: CASSLDTGARTEAFF.